This T cell receptor (beta chain) derives from a study of blood T cells in healthy people across ages. Notes on the study in general: Naive CD4+ cell counts and diversity both ran higher in long-lived than in aged donors. Roughly linearly, TCR beta diversity per million T cells fell as age increased.

This CDR3 has 19 residues. CDR1 is MNHNS and CDR2 is SASEGT in the germline V gene. V was shortened by 8 bases and J by 3 bases, with 26 bases between the two germline ends. Primers used in a second PCR of about 7 to 12 cycles were a sample-barcoded 5' primer and a J-beta primer mix. From the 5' RACE reads, TCRdb called clonotypes with MiXCR, one entry per CDR3 protein. The sample consists of about a million distinct CDR3 sequences, around 48% of them appearing once. As for this clonotype: Its specificity is unknown.

The V and J genes are TRBV6-1 and TRBJ2-6; tentative D call: TRBD1 (6 bases). The receptor's source is a man aged 30 to 39 in good health. Specimen: blood. CDR3 sequence reads: CASLINPGNRDLGANVLTF. The CDR3 region has the DNA TGTGCCAGCCTTATCAATCCGGGGAACAGGGATCTTGGGGCCAACGTCCTGACTTTC.